Following are 2 T cell receptor beta chains from one sample sequenced in a study of OX40 agonist ivuxolimab in advanced cancers. Profiled with immunoSEQ multiplex PCR; TCRdb holds only in-frame clones, not every one. Here the sample spans roughly 67,000 clones, 82% being singletons. This material consisted of CD4+ or CD8+ T cells sorted from blood, taken in a trial of the OX40 agonist ivuxolimab. Source of these receptors: an adult with an advanced solid tumor such as melanoma, head and neck, liver or kidney cancer.

The chain joins TRBV10-2 to TRBJ1-5; D uncertain. The CDR3 spans 16 residues. Trimming left V 1 base short and J 0 bases short, with 10 bases between. Germline CDR1 and CDR2: WSHSY and SAAADI. The CDR3 DNA is TGCGCCAGCAGTGAGTACCAGAGTAATAGCAATCAGCCCCAGCATTTT. It is translated as CASSEYQSNSNQPQHF.

The V call is TRBV5-6, the J call TRBJ2-3, with 12 bases aligning to TRBD2. Trimming took 4 bases from V and 2 from J; bases not matched to a gene: 5. Germline assignment: CDR1 SGHDT and CDR2 YYEEEE. The CDR3 runs 16 residues. The CDR3 loop is CASSLGLAGTTDTQYF. In DNA form, the CDR3 reads TGTGCCAGCAGCCTGGGACTAGCGGGCACCACAGATACGCAGTATTTT.